This passage covers 8 T cell receptor beta chains from one sample sequenced in a study of T cells in Graves' hyperthyroidism and ophthalmopathy. From RNA transcripts, TCR beta CDR3 regions were amplified. The HTBI set primed first-round TCR CDR3 RT-PCR. TCRdb called the multiplex PCR reads again in MiXCR, with one record for every CDR3 protein. The sample has about 290,000 distinct CDR3 sequences, roughly an eighth seen once. The sample was blood. The receptors were gathered from a woman in her 40s with Graves' hyperthyroidism.

A word on this clonotype: This clone may be a read error of a much larger clone one base away. This chain joins TRBV28 and TRBJ1-5, with TRBD1 matching 11 bases. Germline V gene data show CDR1 as MDHEN and CDR2 as SYDVKM. The CDR3 contains 15 residues. CDR3 amino acids: CTSSWGQGGNQPQHF. CDR3 DNA: TGTACCAGCAGTTGGGGACAGGGGGGTAATCAGCCCCAGCATTTT.

This clonotype has a count of ten or more. The chain employs TRBV10-3 and TRBJ2-1; possible D gene TRBD2, 6 bases. V was clipped by 0 bases and J by 6 bases, with 15 bases between them. Per germline, CDR1 ENHRY and CDR2 SYGVKD. The CDR3 spans 16 residues. CDR3 DNA: TGTGCCATCAGTGAGTCGACGGGAGCCCTTCCCAATGAGCAGTTCTTC. It yields the protein CAISESTGALPNEQFF.

This chain connects TRBV6-2 or TRBV6-3 to TRBJ1-2, with D maybe TRBD1 (5 bases). Germline assignment: CDR1 MNHEY and CDR2 SVGEGT. The V end lost 1 base, the J end lost 5 bases, and 17 bases lay between the germline ends. The CDR3 is 16 amino acids. The CDR3 DNA reads TGTGCCAGCAGTTACTATCGAGGGACCCAACGGTATGGCTACACCTTC. This codes for CASSYYRGTQRYGYTF.

There are many counts of this clonotype. V gene TRBV2 combines with J gene TRBJ2-5; D gene ambiguous. This CDR3 contains 15 residues. Trimming took 2 bases from V and 2 from J, leaving 12 bases between them. The V gene's germline CDR1 is SNHLY and CDR2 FYNNEI. The CDR3 loop is CASSEYKRQQETQYF. In DNA form, the CDR3 reads TGTGCCAGCAGTGAATATAAACGGCAACAAGAGACCCAGTACTTC.

This clonotype appeared a few times. V usage is TRBV28 and J usage is TRBJ2-6; no clear D gene. Looked up from germline, CDR1 is MDHEN and CDR2 is SYDVKM. The ends were cut back, 5 bases at V and 2 bases at J, with 4 bases in the middle. This CDR3 has 13 residues. DNA of the CDR3: TGTGCCAGCAGTCCCCCTGGGGCCAACGTCCTGACTTTC. The encoded protein is CASSPPGANVLTF.

At least ten counts were recorded for this clonotype. The rearrangement joins TRBV3-1 to TRBJ2-3; D unclear. The CDR3 has 16 amino acids. Germline V gene data show CDR1 as LGHDT and CDR2 as YNNKEL (reference sequence). V was trimmed by 5 bases and J by 3 bases, leaving 18 bases between them. The CDR3 sequence: CASSNSISSPTDTQYF. The CDR3 DNA reads TGTGCCAGCAGCAACTCGATCAGCAGTCCTACAGATACGCAGTATTTT.

The gene calls are TRBV3-1 and TRBJ2-7; 10 nucleotides line up with TRBD1. The CDR3 is 15 amino acids. Germline CDR1 is LGHDT and CDR2 is YNNKEL (reference sequence). The J segment lost 3 bases and the V segment lost 3 bases, leaving 5 bases of the junction unmatched. The CDR3 region has the DNA TGTGCCAGCAGCCATACTCGGGACAGGGGCTACGAGCAGTACTTC. Translation: CASSHTRDRGYEQYF.

The chain employs TRBV24-1 and TRBJ2-1; TRBD2 is a possible D gene (6 bases). Between the trimmed V and J ends, which lost 3 bases and 3 bases, there was a span of 17 bases. There are 17 residues in the CDR3. Germline V gives CDR1 KGHDR, CDR2 SFDVKD. CDR3 coding DNA: TGTGCCACCAGTGATAGCCGCCGGACTAACGGCTACAATGAGCAGTTCTTC. This encodes CATSDSRRTNGYNEQFF.